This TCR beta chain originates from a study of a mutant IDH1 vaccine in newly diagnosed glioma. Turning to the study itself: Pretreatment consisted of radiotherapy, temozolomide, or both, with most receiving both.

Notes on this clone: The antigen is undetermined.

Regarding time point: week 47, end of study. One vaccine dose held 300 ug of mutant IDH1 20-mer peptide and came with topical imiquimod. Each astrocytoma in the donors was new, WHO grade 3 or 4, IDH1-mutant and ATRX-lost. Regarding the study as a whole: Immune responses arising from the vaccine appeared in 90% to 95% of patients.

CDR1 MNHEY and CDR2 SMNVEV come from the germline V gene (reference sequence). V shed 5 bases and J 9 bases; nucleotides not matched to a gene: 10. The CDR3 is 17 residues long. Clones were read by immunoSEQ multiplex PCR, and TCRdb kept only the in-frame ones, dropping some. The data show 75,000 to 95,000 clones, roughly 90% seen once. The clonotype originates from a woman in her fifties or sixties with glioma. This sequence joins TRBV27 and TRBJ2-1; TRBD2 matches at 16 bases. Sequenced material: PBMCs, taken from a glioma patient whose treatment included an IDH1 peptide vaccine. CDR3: CASSPGLAGGPVGEQFF. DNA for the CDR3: TGTGCCAGCAGTCCGGGACTAGCGGGAGGGCCCGTCGGTGAGCAGTTCTTC.